Listed below are T cell receptor beta chains from one sample, sequenced in a study of cytomegalovirus exposure and HLA in healthy donors. The assay was immunoSEQ multiplex PCR, and TCRdb's table has in-frame clones only and misses some. This repertoire shows about 150,000 clones, approximately 80% found once; its top ten account for 6.5% to 7.5%. Sequenced: PBMCs. Receptor source: a woman aged 45-59 years in good health and CMV-seropositive. Each CDR3 is given with its conserved first and last residue. D genes are given only for firm matches. A row's size may be missing; if present it is once, few, many or a size class.

clone_size | j_call | d_call | cdr3_length | v_call | cdr3_nt | cdr3_aa
NA | TRBJ2-3 | NA | 15 | TRBV9 | TGTGCCAGCAGCGTAGTACCGGACTACGGAGATACGCAGTATTTT | CASSVVPDYGDTQYF
NA | TRBJ1-3 | NA | 14 | TRBV5-1 | TGCGCCAGCAGCCGCACAGGGTCGGCAGACACCATATATTTT | CASSRTGSADTIYF
NA | TRBJ2-1 | NA | 12 | TRBV7-9 | TGTTCCAGCAGCTTAGTAGCCGGTGAGCAGTTCTTC | CSSSLVAGEQFF
NA | TRBJ1-2 | NA | 16 | TRBV19 | TGTGCCAGTAGTATTTTCGGCCAGCGCATGCCCTATGGCTACACCTTC | CASSIFGQRMPYGYTF
NA | TRBJ1-1 | NA | 17 | TRBV14 | TGTGCCAGCAGCCAACTTCCTCAGGCAGGGGCCCAGATTGAAGCTTTCTTT | CASSQLPQAGAQIEAFF
NA | TRBJ2-6 | NA | 15 | TRBV5-6 | TGTGCCAGCAGCTTAAGTCTAACTGGGGCCAACGTCCTGACTTTC | CASSLSLTGANVLTF
NA | TRBJ2-3 | NA | 16 | TRBV30 | TGTGCCTGGAGTAGAGGGGGAGGGGCCGTCACAGATACGCAGTATTTT | CAWSRGGGAVTDTQYF
NA | TRBJ1-2 | TRBD1 | 15 | TRBV4-1 | TGCGCCAGCAGCCGGTCGATGACAGGGGACTATGGCTACACCTTC | CASSRSMTGDYGYTF
many | TRBJ2-1 | TRBD2 | 15 | TRBV25-1 | TGTGCCAGCGGGGTGGCTAGCGGGGGAGGGAATGAGCAGTTCTTC | CASGVASGGGNEQFF
NA | TRBJ2-2 | TRBD2 | 18 | TRBV7-2 | TGTGCCAGCAGCCCGCGACTAGCGGGGGGCCTGAACACCGGGGAGCTGTTTTTT | CASSPRLAGGLNTGELFF
NA | TRBJ2-3 | TRBD2 | 16 | TRBV7-9 | TGTGCCAGCAGCTTTGGGCGGGGGGATCTCACAGATACGCAGTATTTT | CASSFGRGDLTDTQYF
few | TRBJ2-3 | TRBD2 | 16 | TRBV7-8 | TGTGCCAGCAGCTCCCCGGGACTAGCGGAAACAGATACGCAGTATTTT | CASSSPGLAETDTQYF
once | TRBJ2-3 | TRBD1 | 14 | TRBV29-1 | TGCAGCGCCCACCTAGGGGGCCGGACAGATACGCAGTATTTT | CSAHLGGRTDTQYF
NA | TRBJ2-3 | TRBD2 | 15 | TRBV5-1 | TGCGCCAGCAGCCCCGAGGTAGCGGGGGCAAATACGCAGTATTTT | CASSPEVAGANTQYF
NA | TRBJ1-1 | TRBD1 | 14 | TRBV11-2 | TGTGCCAGCAGGACAGGGGGGTTCGACACTGAAGCTTTCTTT | CASRTGGFDTEAFF
NA | TRBJ2-2 | TRBD2 | 19 | TRBV7-9 | TGTGCCAGCAGTTTACCTCCGGGACTAGCCGCGGGTGGGACCGGGGAGCTGTTTTTT | CASSLPPGLAAGGTGELFF
NA | TRBJ2-3 | TRBD1 | 14 | TRBV30 | TGTGCCTGGAGTAGCAGGGGGTCAACAGATACGCAGTATTTT | CAWSSRGSTDTQYF
NA | TRBJ1-1 | NA | 13 | TRBV7-2 | TGTGCCAGCAGCTTAGAAACTAGGTCTGAAGCTTTCTTT | CASSLETRSEAFF
few | TRBJ2-7 | NA | 14 | TRBV13 | TGTGCCAGCAGCTTGCGGGACAGACCCTACGAGCAGTACTTC | CASSLRDRPYEQYF
NA | TRBJ1-6 | NA | 14 | TRBV19 | TGTGCCAGTAGTATAGGATCCAGTAACTCACCCCTCCACTTT | CASSIGSSNSPLHF
NA | TRBJ1-2 | NA | 14 | TRBV7-9 | TGTGCCAGCCGTTTGGACATGAAGGACTATGGCTACACCTTC | CASRLDMKDYGYTF
NA | TRBJ2-1 | NA | 16 | TRBV6-5 | TGTGCCAGCAGTTATAAATGGCCCCTCTCCTACAATGAGCAGTTCTTC | CASSYKWPLSYNEQFF
NA | TRBJ2-1 | NA | 14 | TRBV27 | TGTGCCAGCAGTGAGGGCCGCCTATACAATGAGCAGTTCTTC | CASSEGRLYNEQFF
NA | TRBJ1-1 | NA | 11 | TRBV30 | TGTGCCTGGAGCCAGGGAATGGAAGCTTTCTTT | CAWSQGMEAFF
NA | TRBJ2-2 | NA | 15 | TRBV18 | TGTGCCAGCTCACCAACGCCAGCGAGCGGCGGGGAGCTGTTTTTT | CASSPTPASGGELFF
NA | TRBJ1-3 | TRBD1 | 18 | TRBV7-8 | TGTGCCAGCAGCTTATTAGCGATTTCAGGGGGTACTGGAAACACCATATATTTT | CASSLLAISGGTGNTIYF
NA | TRBJ2-7 | TRBD1 | 15 | TRBV6-5 | TGTGCCAGCAGTTACTCGAGGACAGGGGCCTACGAGCAGTACTTC | CASSYSRTGAYEQYF
NA | TRBJ2-1 | TRBD1 | 14 | TRBV9 | TGTGCCAGCAGCGTAGGTGGCGACAGGGGTGAGCAGTTCTTC | CASSVGGDRGEQFF
NA | TRBJ1-1 | TRBD1 | 13 | TRBV27 | TGTGCCAGCGGGACAGGGGTTAACACTGAAGCTTTCTTT | CASGTGVNTEAFF
once | TRBJ2-3 | TRBD1 | 15 | TRBV7-9 | TGTGCCAGCAGCTCAGGGACAGGGGTGACGGATACGCAGTATTTT | CASSSGTGVTDTQYF
NA | TRBJ2-7 | TRBD2 | 14 | TRBV13 | TGTGCCAGCAGACCTCGAGGCGGGGGGGGCGAGCAGTACTTC | CASRPRGGGGEQYF
NA | TRBJ1-5 | TRBD1 | 15 | TRBV29-1 | TGCAGCGTTTTAACGGGACAGGGCAGCAATCAGCCCCAGCATTTT | CSVLTGQGSNQPQHF
NA | TRBJ2-3 | TRBD1 | 15 | TRBV9 | TGTGCCAGCAGCGTAGCTAGGGGGCCTGGAGATACGCAGTATTTT | CASSVARGPGDTQYF
few | TRBJ2-1 | TRBD1 | 17 | TRBV7-8 | TGTGCCAGCAGCTTAGTATCCTTAGGGGGCCTGGGAAATGAGCAGTTCTTC | CASSLVSLGGLGNEQFF
NA | TRBJ1-5 | NA | 15 | TRBV19 | TGTGCCACCCTCCGGAATGGGGCTAGCAATCAGCCCCAGCATTTT | CATLRNGASNQPQHF
once | TRBJ1-6 | TRBD1 | 14 | TRBV27 | TGTGCCAGCAATTCCGGGACAGGGGCCTCACCCCTCCACTTT | CASNSGTGASPLHF
NA | TRBJ2-3 | TRBD1 | 18 | TRBV27 | TGTGCCAGCAGTTTTGGGACAGGTGGTAGTTGGGGCACAGATACGCAGTATTTT | CASSFGTGGSWGTDTQYF
NA | TRBJ2-3 | NA | 11 | TRBV6-6 | TGTGCCAGCAGTTCGGTGGATACGCAGTATTTT | CASSSVDTQYF
NA | TRBJ2-7 | TRBD2 | 14 | TRBV11-2 | TGTGCCAGCAGCTTATACGGGGGGGCCTACGAGCAGTACTTC | CASSLYGGAYEQYF
NA | TRBJ1-2 | NA | 13 | TRBV10-3 | TGTGCCATCAGTGAGATAACAGGCTATGGCTACACCTTC | CAISEITGYGYTF
NA | TRBJ2-2 | NA | 14 | TRBV6-1 | TGTGCCAGCAATGCTGGGGCCCGTCCGGGGGAGCTGTTTTTT | CASNAGARPGELFF
few | TRBJ2-1 | TRBD2 | 15 | TRBV18 | TGTGCCAGCTCACCATTTTGGACTAGCAGCAATGAGCAGTTCTTC | CASSPFWTSSNEQFF
few | TRBJ1-6 | NA | 14 | TRBV6-1 | TGTGCCAGCAGTGACGGGAGCCTAAATTCACCCCTCCACTTT | CASSDGSLNSPLHF
NA | TRBJ1-1 | NA | 12 | TRBV30 | TGTGCCTGGAGGCAGATGAACACTGAAGCTTTCTTT | CAWRQMNTEAFF
few | TRBJ1-2 | TRBD1 | 15 | TRBV6-1 | TGTGCCAGCAGGGACAGGGGGCAGAGCCGATATGGCTACACCTTC | CASRDRGQSRYGYTF
few | TRBJ2-1 | NA | 14 | TRBV11-2 | TGTGCCAGCAGCTTAGTGAGGGCCTCCAATGAGCAGTTCTTC | CASSLVRASNEQFF
NA | TRBJ2-7 | TRBD1 | 13 | TRBV29-1 | TGCAGCGTTGTCTGGACAGGGTCCTACGAGCAGTACTTC | CSVVWTGSYEQYF
NA | TRBJ2-4 | NA | 14 | TRBV5-6 | TGTGCCAGCAGCTTGGTTTCTGTCAAAAACATTCAGTACTTC | CASSLVSVKNIQYF
NA | TRBJ1-2 | NA | 12 | TRBV19 | TGTGCCAGTAGTAAACAGGCCTATGGCTACACCTTC | CASSKQAYGYTF
NA | TRBJ2-4 | NA | 14 | TRBV7-9 | TGTGCCAGCAGCTCAGAGGGGAGGTGGAACATTCAGTACTTC | CASSSEGRWNIQYF
NA | TRBJ2-2 | NA | 17 | TRBV5-1 | TGCGCCAGCAGCTTGCCGACCCCGGGACAAAGAGCCGGGGAGCTGTTTTTT | CASSLPTPGQRAGELFF